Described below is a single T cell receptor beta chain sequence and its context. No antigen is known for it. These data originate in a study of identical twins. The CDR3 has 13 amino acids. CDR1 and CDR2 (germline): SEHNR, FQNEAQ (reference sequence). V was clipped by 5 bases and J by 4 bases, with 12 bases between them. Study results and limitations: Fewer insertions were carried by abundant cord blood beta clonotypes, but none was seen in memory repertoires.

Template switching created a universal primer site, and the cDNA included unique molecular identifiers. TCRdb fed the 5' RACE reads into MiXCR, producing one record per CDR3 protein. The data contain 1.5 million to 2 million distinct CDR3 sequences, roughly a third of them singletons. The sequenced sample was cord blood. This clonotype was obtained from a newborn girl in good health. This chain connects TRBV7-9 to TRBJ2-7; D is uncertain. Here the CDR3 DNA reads TGTGCCAGCAGCCCTAAAGACGGTTACGAGCAGTACTTC. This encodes CASSPKDGYEQYF.